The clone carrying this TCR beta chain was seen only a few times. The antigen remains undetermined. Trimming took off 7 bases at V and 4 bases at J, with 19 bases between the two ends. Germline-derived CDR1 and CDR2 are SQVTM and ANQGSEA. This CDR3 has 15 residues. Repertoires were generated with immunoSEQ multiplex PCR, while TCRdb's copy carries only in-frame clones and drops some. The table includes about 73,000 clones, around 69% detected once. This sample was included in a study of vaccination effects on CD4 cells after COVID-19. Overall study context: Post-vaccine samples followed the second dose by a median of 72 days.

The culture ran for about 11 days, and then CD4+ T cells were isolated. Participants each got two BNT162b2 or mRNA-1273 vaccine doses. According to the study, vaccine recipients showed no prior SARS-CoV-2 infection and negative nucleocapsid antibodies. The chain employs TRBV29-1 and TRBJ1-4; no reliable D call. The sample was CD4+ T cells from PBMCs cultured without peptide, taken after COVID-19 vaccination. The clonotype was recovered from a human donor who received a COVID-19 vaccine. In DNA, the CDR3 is TGCAGCGCCTCCTCCAGCTCCCGAGGTAATGAAAAACTGTTTTTT. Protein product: CSASSSSRGNEKLFF.